The rows below give T cell receptor beta chains drawn from one sample of a study of blood T cells in healthy people across ages. TCRdb reprocessed the 5' RACE reads with MiXCR, giving one entry per CDR3 protein. This sample yields some 640,000 distinct CDR3 sequences, of which 45% to 50% are seen a single time; 30% to 40% belongs to the top ten. Sequencing was carried out using blood. Source of these receptors: a woman between 55 and 75 years old in good health. Both conserved end residues are part of each CDR3. The order of the fields is clone size, D gene, V gene, J gene, CDR3 DNA, CDR3 protein. The D gene is left open where the match is weak. A clone size is listed for some rows: how often the clone was seen (once, few, many), or a class if it is expanded.

many	-	TRBV5-8	TRBJ2-2	TGTGCCAGCAACAGGGATCCAGGGGAGCTGTTTTTT	CASNRDPGELFF
-	TRBD1	TRBV27	TRBJ2-4	TGTGCCAGCAGTCTTCTTCCCGGGACAGGGGGGAACATTCAGTACTTC	CASSLLPGTGGNIQYF
-	-	TRBV2	TRBJ1-2	TGTGCCAGCAATCAACAGGTTGGTTATGGCTACACCTTC	CASNQQVGYGYTF
few	-	TRBV27	TRBJ1-1	TGTGCCAGCACCCTGCTCGGACGGGGGAACACTGAAGCTTTCTTT	CASTLLGRGNTEAFF
-	TRBD1	TRBV6-1	TRBJ1-1	TGTGCCAGCAGGGGGACAGGGTCGGGCACTGAAGCTTTCTTT	CASRGTGSGTEAFF
-	TRBD2	TRBV3-1	TRBJ2-5	TGTGCCAGCAGCCCTCGGACTAGCGGGACCCAAGAGACCCAGTACTTC	CASSPRTSGTQETQYF
-	-	TRBV20-1	TRBJ2-2	TGCAGTGCGGTGGAGGGGGTCACCGGGGAGCTGTTTTTT	CSAVEGVTGELFF
-	-	TRBV14	TRBJ1-4	TGTGCCAGCAGCGAGAGGCGGGGCAGCGTTAATGAAAAACTGTTTTTT	CASSERRGSVNEKLFF
-	-	TRBV9	TRBJ2-3	TGTGCCAGCAGCTTACAGGGCAACGGCGAAGATACGCAGTATTTT	CASSLQGNGEDTQYF
-	-	TRBV6-5	TRBJ2-7	TGTGCCAGCAGTTTTCTCCCCCACGAGCAGTACTTC	CASSFLPHEQYF
once	-	TRBV5-5	TRBJ2-7	TGTGCCAGCAGCGTTTACAGTGACACCTACGAGCAGTACTTC	CASSVYSDTYEQYF
-	-	TRBV30	TRBJ2-3	TGTGCCTGGAGTTTAGGGACGGAGCCTAGCACAGATACGCAGTATTTT	CAWSLGTEPSTDTQYF
-	TRBD2	TRBV5-1	TRBJ2-2	TGCGCCAGCAGCTTAAGGACTAGCGGGAGTTTCGGGGAGCTGTTTTTT	CASSLRTSGSFGELFF
-	-	TRBV14	TRBJ2-7	TGTGCCAGCAGCCAAGCCTTCTGGGCCTACGAGCAGTACTTC	CASSQAFWAYEQYF